This entry lists 28 T cell receptor beta chains sequenced from one sample in a study of cytomegalovirus exposure and HLA in healthy donors. PCR used 60 Vbeta primers and 13 Jbeta primers. TCRdb's table, derived via immunoSEQ multiplex PCR, lists solely in-frame clones and lacks some. The sample consists of 150,000 to 200,000 clones, over 75% of them appearing once. Sequenced sample: PBMCs. These TCRs come from a girl in the first two years of life in good health and CMV-seronegative.

CDR3 amino acids: CASSTGQSSGNTIYF. The DNA of the CDR3 is TGTGCCAGCAGCACCGGACAGAGCTCTGGAAACACCATATATTTT. The V gene is TRBV5-8, the J gene TRBJ1-3, with D maybe TRBD1 (6 bases). V was cut by 4 bases and J by 0 bases, with 11 bases left in between. The CDR3 covers 15 residues. CDR1 and CDR2 from the germline V gene are SGHTS and YDEGEE.

CDR3 loop: CASISGTGSYNEQFF. In DNA, the CDR3 is TGTGCCAGCATCAGCGGGACCGGTTCCTACAATGAGCAGTTCTTC. The gene calls are TRBV7-8 and TRBJ2-1, with 7 bases fitting TRBD2. This CDR3 has 15 residues. CDR1 and CDR2 from the germline V gene are SGHVS and FQNEAQ. With 7 bases clipped from V and 1 base from J, the junction kept 7 bases outside the gene matches. The full variable domain, rest sourced from reference TRBV7-8 and TRBJ2-1, is GAGVSQSPRYKVAKRGQDVALRCDPISGHVSLFWYQQALGQGPEFLTYFQNEAQLDKSGLPSDRFFAERPEGSVSTLKIQRTQQEDSAVYLCASISGTGSYNEQFFGPGTRLTVL.

The chain recombines TRBV30 with TRBJ2-2, with 9 bases fitting TRBD2. Per germline, CDR1 GTSNPN and CDR2 SVGIG (reference sequence). With 3 bases clipped from V and 4 bases from J, the junction kept 9 bases outside the gene matches. The CDR3 consists of 16 residues. The CDR3 DNA follows: TGTGCCTGGAGGCCCCCGGGCGGGGGGGCCACCGGGGAGCTGTTTTTT. The encoded protein is CAWRPPGGGATGELFF.

This CDR3 is CASSMERVGPQHF. The CDR3 region has the DNA TGTGCCAGCAGCATGGAGCGGGTAGGGCCCCAGCATTTT. This rearrangement joins TRBV5-6 to TRBJ1-5; D is unclear. Looked up from germline, CDR1 is SGHDT and CDR2 is YYEEEE. The V end was cut by 4 bases, the J end by 9 bases, with 14 bases between. This CDR3 comprises 13 residues.

This chain connects TRBV27 to TRBJ2-1; 12 bases align to TRBD2. Looked up from germline, CDR1 is MNHEY and CDR2 is SMNVEV (reference sequence). This CDR3 region has 17 residues. V lost 5 bases, J lost 9 bases, and 14 bases stayed unmatched. The chain's CDR3 is CASSLLVSSGGAGEQFF. Here the CDR3 DNA reads TGTGCCAGCAGTCTCCTGGTGTCTAGCGGGGGGGCCGGTGAGCAGTTCTTC.

The rearrangement uses TRBV9 and TRBJ2-3; 9 bases align to TRBD1. This CDR3 contains 17 residues. The junction had 8 bases not matched to a gene; V was cut back by 3 bases and J by 0 bases. CDR1 and CDR2 (germline): SGDLS, YYNGEE. The CDR3 DNA is TGTGCCAGCAGCGCATCGACACAGGGGGCCAGCACAGATACGCAGTATTTT. Encoded protein: CASSASTQGASTDTQYF.

The rearrangement links TRBV30 to TRBJ1-2; D may be TRBD1 (6 bases). V lost 3 bases to trimming and J lost 12 bases, with 20 bases between them. The CDR3 is 13 residues long. Germline lookup yields CDR1 GTSNPN and CDR2 SVGIG (reference sequence). This CDR3 is CAWRYDWDILDTF. In DNA, the CDR3 is TGTGCCTGGAGGTATGACTGGGACATACTAGACACCTTC.

The chain carries TRBV29-1 and TRBJ2-7, with 8 positions matching TRBD1. Germline CDR1 SQVTM, CDR2 ANQGSEA. The CDR3 totals 14 residues. The trim removed 4 bases at V and 4 bases at J, leaving 9 bases unmatched. CDR3 nucleotides: TGCAGCGTTGGAAGGACAGGGCGAAAGTACGAGCAGTACTTC. Amino acid sequence: CSVGRTGRKYEQYF.

The chain recombines TRBV4-2 with TRBJ1-1, with D uncertain. Germline V gives CDR1 LGHNA, CDR2 YNFKEQ. The CDR3 runs to 17 residues. V lost 0 bases, J lost 3 bases, and 17 bases lay in between. CDR3 DNA sequence: TGTGCCAGCAGCCAAGATAGTTCCAGCGGACGGGACACTGAAGCTTTCTTT. Translation gives CASSQDSSSGRDTEAFF.

The chain is built from TRBV2 and TRBJ2-1, with 7 bases lining up with TRBD2. The CDR3 covers 14 residues. Germline lookup yields CDR1 SNHLY and CDR2 FYNNEI. J lost 6 bases, V lost 6 bases, and 8 bases had no gene match. CDR3 sequence: CASSPVRGGNEQFF. DNA for the CDR3: TGTGCCAGCAGCCCCGTCCGCGGGGGCAATGAGCAGTTCTTC.

The chain has TRBV5-4 and TRBJ2-7, with TRBD2 matching 8 bases. CDR1 SGHNT and CDR2 YYREEE come from the germline V gene (reference sequence). This CDR3 region has 14 residues. The V segment lost 1 base and the J segment 6 bases; nucleotides outside the gene matches: 6. This chain's CDR3 is CASSLSGRGSEQYF. In DNA form, the CDR3 reads TGTGCCAGCAGCTTGTCCGGGAGGGGCTCCGAGCAGTACTTC.

The genes are TRBV7-3 and TRBJ1-1; TRBD1 is a possible D gene (5 bases). Germline CDR1 and CDR2: SGHTA and FQGTGA. Between the trimmed V and J ends, which lost 2 bases and 0 bases, there was a span of 13 bases. The CDR3 is made up of 16 amino acids. The CDR3 DNA follows: TGTGCCAGCAGCTTACGCGGGACGGCGATGAACACTGAAGCTTTCTTT. It encodes CASSLRGTAMNTEAFF.

CDR3 nucleotides: TGTGCCAGCAGCACACCCGGGACTAGCGGGAGCGGTGAGCAGTTCTTC. This encodes CASSTPGTSGSGEQFF. This chain connects TRBV7-3 to TRBJ2-1; 14 bases align to TRBD2. Looked up from germline, CDR1 is SGHTA and CDR2 is FQGTGA. J lost 9 bases, V lost 5 bases, and 9 bases had no gene match. The CDR3 sequence is 16 residues long. Full variable domain (remainder filled in from reference TRBV7-3 and TRBJ2-1): GAGVSQTPSNKVTEKGKYVELRCDPISGHTALYWYRQSLGQGPEFLIYFQGTGAADDSGLPNDRFFAVRPEGSVSTLKIQRTERGDSAVYLCASSTPGTSGSGEQFFGPGTRLTVL.

This rearrangement joins TRBV13 to TRBJ2-7, with D possibly being TRBD2 (6 bases). V lost 1 base and J lost 2, with 9 bases in between. This CDR3 is 14 amino acids long. The germline CDR1 and CDR2 sequences are PRHDT and FYEKMQ (reference sequence). CDR3 sequence: CASSLVGEAYEQYF. Here the CDR3 DNA reads TGTGCCAGCAGCTTAGTCGGGGAGGCCTACGAGCAGTACTTC. Variable domain in full (rest from reference TRBV13 and TRBJ2-7): AAGVIQSPRHLIKEKRETATLKCYPIPRHDTVYWYQQGPGQDPQFLISFYEKMQSDKGSIPDRFSAQQFSDYHSELNMSSLELGDSALYFCASSLVGEAYEQYFGPGTRLTVT.

The V gene is TRBV7-2, the J gene TRBJ1-1; TRBD1 agrees at 7 bases. Per germline, CDR1 SGHTA and CDR2 FQGNSA. V was clipped by 7 bases and J by 2 bases; unmatched bases: 7. CDR3 length: 14 amino acids. The DNA for the CDR3 is TGTGCCAGCAACGCCGACAGGGCCAACACTGAAGCTTTCTTT. Translated: CASNADRANTEAFF.

This clone was counted between two and nine times. The chain links TRBV7-9 to TRBJ2-3; D remains unclear. The CDR3 has 12 residues. With 1 base removed from V and 5 bases from J, the gap between germline ends came to 4 bases. Germline CDR1 SEHNR, CDR2 FQNEAQ (reference sequence). The CDR3 DNA is TGTGCCAGCAGCTTAGGGAGAGATACGCAGTATTTT. Amino acids: CASSLGRDTQYF.

The CDR3: CASSHIPLDRAGNGYTF. CDR3 DNA: TGTGCCAGCAGCCATATCCCTTTAGACAGGGCGGGCAATGGCTACACCTTC. V is TRBV7-9 and J is TRBJ1-2; 7 bases match TRBD1. The V and J ends lost 5 bases and 6 bases, in that order; junction bases with no gene match: 18. CDR1 and CDR2 (germline): SEHNR, FQNEAQ (reference sequence). This CDR3 is built from 17 residues.

The chain couples TRBV5-1 to TRBJ1-3; D unclear. CDR3 length equals 18 residues. From germline, CDR1 is SGHRS and CDR2 YFSETQ. V was trimmed by 2 bases and J by 2 bases, leaving 20 bases between them. The CDR3 is CASSFNRSRLRTGNTIYF. CDR3 bases: TGCGCCAGCAGCTTTAATCGTAGTAGGTTGCGGACTGGAAACACCATATATTTT.

The chain employs TRBV6-5 and TRBJ1-1; 7 nucleotides agree with TRBD1. Trimming cost V 5 bases and J 4 bases; bases outside gene matches: 7. CDR1 and CDR2 (germline): MNHEY, SVGAGI. This CDR3 is 14 amino acids long. Here the CDR3 reads CASSQTGLGTEAFF. Written as DNA, the CDR3 is TGTGCCAGCAGTCAGACAGGGCTGGGCACTGAAGCTTTCTTT.

The CDR3 region is CAIGGRGDNTGELFF. CDR3 nucleotides: TGTGCCATCGGAGGGAGAGGGGACAACACCGGGGAGCTGTTTTTT. The V call is TRBV10-3, the J call TRBJ2-2, with a possible D match to TRBD2 (6 bases). Germline V lookup: CDR1 ENHRY, CDR2 SYGVKD. The CDR3 is 15 amino acids. V was pared by 8 bases and J by 2 bases, with 15 bases between.

The gene calls are TRBV10-1 and TRBJ2-1; tentative D call: TRBD1 (6 bases). This CDR3 region has 19 residues. CDR1 WNHNN and CDR2 SYGVQD come from the germline V gene (reference sequence). Trimming shortened V by 3 bases and J by 0 bases, and 21 bases separated the two germline ends. The CDR3 reads CASSDFRRGVGVSYNEQFF. The CDR3 DNA is TGCGCCAGCAGTGATTTTCGCAGGGGAGTAGGGGTCTCCTACAATGAGCAGTTCTTC.

The chain couples TRBV11-2 to TRBJ2-4; 7 nucleotides agree with TRBD1. Germline-derived CDR1 and CDR2 are SGHAT and FQNNGV. Germline trimming cut 5 bases from V and 1 base from J; bases unmatched to any gene: 2. This CDR3 is 14 amino acids long. The CDR3 is CASSMTGAKNIQYF. In DNA, the CDR3 is TGTGCCAGCAGCATGACAGGGGCCAAAAACATTCAGTACTTC.

This chain connects TRBV2 to TRBJ2-2; 7 bases match TRBD2. The V segment lost 6 bases and the J segment 6 bases; nucleotides outside the gene matches: 7. Germline V gene sequence: CDR1 SNHLY, CDR2 FYNNEI. The CDR3 is 14 residues long. The CDR3 sequence: CASRGPLASGELFF. CDR3 bases: TGTGCCAGCAGGGGACCACTAGCGTCCGGGGAGCTGTTTTTT.

The chain uses TRBV5-4 and TRBJ1-1; 7 positions match TRBD1. V shed 4 bases and J 0 bases; nucleotides not matched to a gene: 3. CDR3 length: 14 residues. Per germline, CDR1 SGHNT and CDR2 YYREEE (reference sequence). The CDR3 is CASSTTGLNTEAFF. CDR3 in DNA: TGTGCCAGCAGCACGACAGGGTTGAACACTGAAGCTTTCTTT.

The CDR3 nucleotides read TGTGCCAGCAGTTACTCCCGGGGGGGTGAAAAACTGTTTTTT. It is translated as CASSYSRGGEKLFF. The rearrangement joins TRBV6-5 to TRBJ1-4, with a tentative D call TRBD1 (5 bases). Germline V gene lookup returns CDR1 MNHEY and CDR2 SVGAGI. This CDR3 spans 14 amino acids. Trimming cost V 0 bases and J 7 bases, with 9 bases left between them.

The V call is TRBV7-3, the J call TRBJ2-1, with D unclear. Trimming removed 4 bases at V and 5 bases at J, with 6 bases between. The CDR3 is 12 amino acids. Germline loops: CDR1 SGHTA, CDR2 FQGTGA. CDR3 loop: CASSSENNEQFF. The CDR3 region has the DNA TGTGCCAGCAGCTCCGAGAACAATGAGCAGTTCTTC.

The chain couples TRBV27 to TRBJ2-7; D is possibly TRBD1 (5 bases). Trimming took 2 bases from V and 2 from J, leaving 10 bases between them. Germline V gene lookup returns CDR1 MNHEY and CDR2 SMNVEV (reference sequence). The CDR3 covers 14 residues. The CDR3 DNA follows: TGTGCCAGCAGTTTAAGGGGTTCAACCTACGAGCAGTACTTC. It specifies CASSLRGSTYEQYF.

The V gene is TRBV20-1, the J gene TRBJ2-1; D is undetermined. The V gene's germline CDR1 is DFQATT and CDR2 SNEGSKA (reference sequence). CDR3 size: 11 residues. The CDR3 loop is CSPAWRNEQFF. The CDR3 DNA reads TGCAGCCCTGCCTGGCGGAATGAGCAGTTCTTC.